This TCR beta chain was observed in a study of blood T cell repertoires in COVID-19. The germline CDR1 and CDR2 sequences are KGHSH and LQKENI. The CDR3 runs 16 residues. V gave up 0 bases and J gave up 2 bases, with 13 bases separating them. Authors' data handling: Nucleated cell number was recorded as an estimate derived from reference gene primer amplification. Clones were read by immunoSEQ multiplex PCR, and TCRdb kept only the in-frame ones, dropping some. V, J and clone size reflect that table, while D and trimming were determined from the DNA. The sample records 490,000 or so clones, roughly nine tenths being singletons.

This chain connects TRBV18 to TRBJ1-2, with D unresolved. Sequencing was done on a sample of PBMCs or T cells enriched from blood (not recorded which). The TCR originated in a woman aged 60-75 years who had recovered from COVID-19. The CDR3 DNA sequence: TGTGCCAGCTCACCACCAGGCTTTATAGCGAACTATGGCTACACCTTC. Protein sequence: CASSPPGFIANYGYTF.